The entry below describes one T cell receptor (beta chain). Clones were read by immunoSEQ multiplex PCR, and TCRdb kept only the in-frame ones, dropping some. The profile shows 200,000 to 300,000 clones, about 90% of them singletons. The sample is drawn from a study of cytomegalovirus exposure and HLA in healthy donors. Study summary: Per a later analysis, the roughly 680 first-cohort and 100 to 150 validation repertoires shared one platform.

J gave up 7 bases and V 4 bases, and 11 bases lay outside the gene matches. Germline V gene sequence: CDR1 SGHNT, CDR2 YYREEE (reference sequence). The CDR3 sequence is 16 residues long. V is TRBV5-4 and J is TRBJ1-2; 12 bases map to TRBD1. Sequencing used PBMCs. The sequence derives from a woman aged 25 to 39 in good health and CMV-seropositive. The CDR3 region has the DNA TGTGCCAGCAGCCTTCCTACGGGACAGGGGGCGGGTGGCTACACCTTC. Translated, it gives CASSLPTGQGAGGYTF.